This T cell receptor (beta chain) stems from a study of blood T cell repertoires in COVID-19. Background on the study: Sources were T cells, B-cell-depleted T cells, or PBMCs; the material itself was cDNA or gDNA.

Germline values: CDR1 SGDLS, CDR2 YYNGEE. This CDR3 has 14 residues. Between the trimmed V and J ends, which lost 0 bases and 2 bases, there was a span of 6 bases. Produced via immunoSEQ multiplex PCR; TCRdb's table is partial and in-frame only. Among about 220,000 clones listed, over 75% were seen once. The chain joins TRBV9 to TRBJ2-1; D unclear. This clonotype originated in a woman aged 70-85 years with COVID-19, enrolled during active disease. The material sequenced was peripheral blood. The chain's CDR3 is CASSVGQTYNEQFF. The CDR3 DNA sequence: TGTGCCAGCAGCGTAGGTCAGACCTACAATGAGCAGTTCTTC.